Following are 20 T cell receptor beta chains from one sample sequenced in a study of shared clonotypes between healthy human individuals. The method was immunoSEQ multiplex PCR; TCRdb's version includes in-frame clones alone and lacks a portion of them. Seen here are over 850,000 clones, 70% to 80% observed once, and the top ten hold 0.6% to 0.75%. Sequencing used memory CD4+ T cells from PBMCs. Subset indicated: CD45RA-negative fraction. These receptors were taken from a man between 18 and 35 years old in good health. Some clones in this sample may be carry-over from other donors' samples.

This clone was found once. The CDR3 reads CASTSGPNYGYTF. The CDR3 nucleotides are TGTGCCAGCACCTCGGGTCCTAACTATGGCTACACCTTC. The chain is built from TRBV7-2 and TRBJ1-2, with unresolved D. Trimming cost V 7 bases and J 0 bases, with 9 bases left between them. CDR1 and CDR2 (germline): SGHTA, FQGNSA. The CDR3 contains 13 residues.

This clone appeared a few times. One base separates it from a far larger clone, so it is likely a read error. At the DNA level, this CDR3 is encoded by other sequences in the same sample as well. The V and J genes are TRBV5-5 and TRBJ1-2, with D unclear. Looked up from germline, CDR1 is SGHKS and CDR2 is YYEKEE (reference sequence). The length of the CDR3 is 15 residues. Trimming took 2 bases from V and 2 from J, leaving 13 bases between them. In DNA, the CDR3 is TGTGCCAGCAGCTTTTCACCTAGTCCAAACTATGGCTACACCTTC. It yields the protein CASSFSPSPNYGYTF.

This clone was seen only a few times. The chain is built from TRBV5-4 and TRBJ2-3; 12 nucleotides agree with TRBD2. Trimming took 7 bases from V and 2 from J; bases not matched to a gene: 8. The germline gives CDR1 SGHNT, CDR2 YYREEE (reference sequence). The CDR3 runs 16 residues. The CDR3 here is CASGPGLAGYTDTQYF. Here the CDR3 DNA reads TGTGCCAGCGGCCCGGGACTAGCGGGTTACACAGATACGCAGTATTTT.

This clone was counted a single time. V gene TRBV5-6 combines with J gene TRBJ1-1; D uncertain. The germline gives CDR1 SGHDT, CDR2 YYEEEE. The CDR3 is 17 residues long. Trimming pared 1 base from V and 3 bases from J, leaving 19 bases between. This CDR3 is CASSLNSLGNTDTEAFF. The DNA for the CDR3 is TGTGCCAGCAGCTTGAATAGTTTAGGGAATACGGACACTGAAGCTTTCTTT.

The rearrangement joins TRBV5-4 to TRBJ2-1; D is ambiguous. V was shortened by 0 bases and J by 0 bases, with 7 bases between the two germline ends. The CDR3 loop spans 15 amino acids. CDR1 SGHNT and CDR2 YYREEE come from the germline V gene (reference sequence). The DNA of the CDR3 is TGTGCCAGCAGCTTGGACTTGAGCTCCTACAATGAGCAGTTCTTC. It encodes CASSLDLSSYNEQFF.

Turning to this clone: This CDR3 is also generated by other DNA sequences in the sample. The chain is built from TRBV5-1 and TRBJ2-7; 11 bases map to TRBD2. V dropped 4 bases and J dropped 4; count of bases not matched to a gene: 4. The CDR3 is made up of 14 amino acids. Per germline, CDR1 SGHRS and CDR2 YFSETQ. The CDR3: CASSGTSGTYEQYF. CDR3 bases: TGCGCCAGCAGCGGGACTAGCGGAACGTACGAGCAGTACTTC. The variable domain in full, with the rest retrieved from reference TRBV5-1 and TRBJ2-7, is KAGVTQTPRYLIKTRGQQVTLSCSPISGHRSVSWYQQTPGQGLQFLFEYFSETQRNKGNFPGRFSGRQFSNSRSEMNVSTLELGDSALYLCASSGTSGTYEQYFGPGTRLTVT.

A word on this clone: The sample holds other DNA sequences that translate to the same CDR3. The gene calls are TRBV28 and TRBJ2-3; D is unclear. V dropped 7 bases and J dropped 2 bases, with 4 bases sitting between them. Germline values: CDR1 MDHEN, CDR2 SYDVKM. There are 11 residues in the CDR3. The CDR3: CASTNTDTQYF. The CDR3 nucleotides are TGTGCCAGCACTAACACAGATACGCAGTATTTT.

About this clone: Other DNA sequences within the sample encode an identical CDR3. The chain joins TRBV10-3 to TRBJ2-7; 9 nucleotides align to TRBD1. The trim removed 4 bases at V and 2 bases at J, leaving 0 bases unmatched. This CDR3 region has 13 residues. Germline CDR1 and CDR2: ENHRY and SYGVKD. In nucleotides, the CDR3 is TGTGCCATCAGTGGGACAGGGGCCTACGAGCAGTACTTC. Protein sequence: CAISGTGAYEQYF.

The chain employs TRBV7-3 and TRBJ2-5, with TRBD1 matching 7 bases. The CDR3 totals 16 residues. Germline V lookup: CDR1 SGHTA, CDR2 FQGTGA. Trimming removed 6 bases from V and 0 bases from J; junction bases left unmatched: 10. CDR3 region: CASSLTRDSNQETQYF. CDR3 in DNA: TGTGCCAGCAGTCTAACTCGGGACAGCAACCAAGAGACCCAGTACTTC. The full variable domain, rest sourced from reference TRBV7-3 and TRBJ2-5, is GAGVSQTPSNKVTEKGKYVELRCDPISGHTALYWYRQSLGQGPEFLIYFQGTGAADDSGLPNDRFFAVRPEGSVSTLKIQRTERGDSAVYLCASSLTRDSNQETQYFGPGTRLLVL.

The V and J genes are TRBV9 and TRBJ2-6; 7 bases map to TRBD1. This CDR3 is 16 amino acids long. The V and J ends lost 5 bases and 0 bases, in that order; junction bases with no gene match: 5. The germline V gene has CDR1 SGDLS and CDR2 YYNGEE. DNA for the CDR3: TGTGCCAGCAGGAAAGGGACAGCCTCTGGGGCCAACGTCCTGACTTTC. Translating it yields CASRKGTASGANVLTF.

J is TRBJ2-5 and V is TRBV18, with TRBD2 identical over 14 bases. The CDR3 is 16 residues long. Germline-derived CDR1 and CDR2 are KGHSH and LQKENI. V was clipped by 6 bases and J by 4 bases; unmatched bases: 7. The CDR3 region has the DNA TGTGCCAGCTCCCAGGGACTAGCGGGAGCGGGAGAGACCCAGTACTTC. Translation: CASSQGLAGAGETQYF.

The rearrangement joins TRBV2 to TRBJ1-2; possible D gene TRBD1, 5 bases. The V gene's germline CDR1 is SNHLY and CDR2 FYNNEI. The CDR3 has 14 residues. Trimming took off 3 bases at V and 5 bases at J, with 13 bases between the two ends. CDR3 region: CASSESSGTYGYTF. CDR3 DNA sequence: TGTGCCAGCAGTGAGTCTTCCGGGACTTATGGCTACACCTTC.

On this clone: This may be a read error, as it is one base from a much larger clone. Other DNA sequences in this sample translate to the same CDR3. CDR3 sequence (DNA): TGTGCCAGCAGCCCTAGCTCCTACGAGCAGTACTTC. Encoded protein: CASSPSSYEQYF. The J gene is TRBJ2-7, the V gene TRBV7-2; no clear D gene. The CDR3 sequence is 12 residues long. Germline-derived CDR1 and CDR2 are SGHTA and FQGNSA. The V gene lost 5 bases and the J gene lost 0 bases, with 5 bases spanning the gap.

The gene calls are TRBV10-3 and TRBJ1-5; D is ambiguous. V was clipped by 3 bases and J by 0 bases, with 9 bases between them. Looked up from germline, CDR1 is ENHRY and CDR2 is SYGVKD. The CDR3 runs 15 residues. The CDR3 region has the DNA TGTGCCATCAGTGATGGAACACGTAGCAATCAGCCCCAGCATTTT. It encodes CAISDGTRSNQPQHF.

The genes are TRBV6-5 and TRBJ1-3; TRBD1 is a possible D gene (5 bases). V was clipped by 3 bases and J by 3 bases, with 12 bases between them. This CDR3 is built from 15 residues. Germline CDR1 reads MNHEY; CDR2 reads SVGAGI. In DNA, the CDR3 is TGTGCCAGCAGTTATGCCGGGACCGTTGGAAACACCATATATTTT. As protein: CASSYAGTVGNTIYF.

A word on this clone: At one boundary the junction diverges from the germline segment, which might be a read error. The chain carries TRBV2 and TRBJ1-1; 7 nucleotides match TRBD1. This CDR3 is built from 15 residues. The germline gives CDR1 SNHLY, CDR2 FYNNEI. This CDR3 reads CASGRDSRKNTGAFF. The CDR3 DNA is TGTGCCAGCGGCCGGGACAGTAGGAAGAACACTGGAGCTTTCTTT.

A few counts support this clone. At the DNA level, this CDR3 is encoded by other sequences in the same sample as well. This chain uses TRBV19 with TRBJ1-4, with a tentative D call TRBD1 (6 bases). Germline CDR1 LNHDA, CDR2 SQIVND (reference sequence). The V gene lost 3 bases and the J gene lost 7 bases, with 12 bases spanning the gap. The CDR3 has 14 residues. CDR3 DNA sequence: TGTGCCAGTAGTATCCGCCAAGGGGGTGAAAAACTGTTTTTT. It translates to CASSIRQGGEKLFF.

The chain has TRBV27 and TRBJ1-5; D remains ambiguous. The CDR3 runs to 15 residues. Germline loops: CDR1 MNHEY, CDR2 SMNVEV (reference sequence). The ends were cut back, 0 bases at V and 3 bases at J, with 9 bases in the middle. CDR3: CASSLSRAHNQPQHF. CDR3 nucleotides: TGTGCCAGCAGTTTATCGAGGGCACACAATCAGCCCCAGCATTTT.

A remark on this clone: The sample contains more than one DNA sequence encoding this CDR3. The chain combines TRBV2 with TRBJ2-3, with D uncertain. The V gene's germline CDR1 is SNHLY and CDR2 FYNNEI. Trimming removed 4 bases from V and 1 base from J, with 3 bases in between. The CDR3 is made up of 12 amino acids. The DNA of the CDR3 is TGTGCCAGCAGTGGTCGCACAGATACGCAGTATTTT. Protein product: CASSGRTDTQYF.

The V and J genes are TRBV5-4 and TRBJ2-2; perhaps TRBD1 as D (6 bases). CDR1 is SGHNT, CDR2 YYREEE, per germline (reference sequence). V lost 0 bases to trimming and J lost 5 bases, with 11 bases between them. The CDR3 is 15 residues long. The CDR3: CASSLGAQGTGELFF. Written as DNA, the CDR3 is TGTGCCAGCAGCTTGGGGGCCCAGGGGACCGGGGAGCTGTTTTTT.